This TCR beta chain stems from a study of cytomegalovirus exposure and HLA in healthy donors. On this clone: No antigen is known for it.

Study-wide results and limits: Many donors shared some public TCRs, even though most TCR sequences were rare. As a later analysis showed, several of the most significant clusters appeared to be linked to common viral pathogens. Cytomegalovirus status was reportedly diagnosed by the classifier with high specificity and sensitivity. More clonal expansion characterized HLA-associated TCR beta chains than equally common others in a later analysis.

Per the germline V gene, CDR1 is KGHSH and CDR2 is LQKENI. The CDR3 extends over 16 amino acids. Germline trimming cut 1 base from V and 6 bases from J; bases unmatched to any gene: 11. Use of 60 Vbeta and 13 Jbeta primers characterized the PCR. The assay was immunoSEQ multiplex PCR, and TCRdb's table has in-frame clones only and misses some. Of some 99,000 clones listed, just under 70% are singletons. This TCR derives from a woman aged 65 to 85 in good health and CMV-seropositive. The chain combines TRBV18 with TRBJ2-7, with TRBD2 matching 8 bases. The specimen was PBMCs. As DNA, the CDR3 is TGTGCCAGCTCACCACTGACGGGGGGGTCCGTCACCGAGCAGTACTTC. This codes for CASSPLTGGSVTEQYF.